Included here is one TCR beta chain sequence, with context. What it binds is not known. Looked up from germline, CDR1 is SEHNR and CDR2 is FQNEAQ (reference sequence). CDR3 size: 12 residues. Trimming removed 6 bases from V and 7 bases from J; junction bases left unmatched: 3. The PCR used 60 Vbeta and 13 Jbeta primers. Assay: immunoSEQ multiplex PCR; the TCRdb copy retains only in-frame clones and omits some. The data contain tens of thousands of clones, about four fifths of them singletons. This sample was taken from a study of cytomegalovirus exposure and HLA in healthy donors. Overall study results and limits: When a later analysis was performed, an Asian-associated ancestry cluster reportedly had fewer N-insertions than the approximately 690-donor mean.

This receptor was taken from a man younger than 35 in good health and CMV-seronegative. The sample comprised PBMCs. This rearrangement joins TRBV7-9 to TRBJ2-3; TRBD1 agrees at 8 bases. CDR3 in DNA: TGTGCCAGCAGGACAGGGGAGTATACGCAGTATTTT. Residues: CASRTGEYTQYF.